The clone carrying this T cell receptor (beta chain) has only a few counts. What it recognizes is unknown. This sample stems from a study of shared clonotypes between healthy human individuals. Study observations and caveats: Among several donors, 4.5% to 5.5% of naive CD4 clonotypes were found in common.

CD8 memory pooled CD45RO+ cells and CCR7-negative CD45RA+ TemRA cells. TCRdb's copy holds only in-frame clones and misses some; the assay was immunoSEQ multiplex PCR. This table holds under 150,000 clones, about 63% found once. Trimming cost V 0 bases and J 7 bases, with 10 bases left between them. CDR3 length: 14 residues. CDR1 is SNHLY and CDR2 is FYNNEI in the germline V gene. This sequence originates from a woman under 40 in good health. Sequencing input: memory CD8+ T cells sorted from blood. Noted subset: CD45RO+ cells pooled with CCR7-negative TemRA cells. J is TRBJ1-5 and V is TRBV2; D uncertain. The CDR3 here is CASSEAWRWQPQHF. The CDR3 DNA reads TGTGCCAGCAGTGAAGCTTGGCGGTGGCAGCCCCAGCATTTT.